This TCR beta chain was sequenced during a study of neurological immune-mediated disorders. The V end lost 3 bases, the J end lost 0 bases, and 9 bases lay between the germline ends. In germline, CDR1 is LNHNV, CDR2 YYDKDF (reference sequence). CDR3 size: 16 residues. This clonotype has ten or more counts. The antigen is unknown. 5'RACE generated cDNA with 10-nucleotide random UMIs. TCRdb recomputed calls from the 5' RACE reads with MiXCR, one row per CDR3 protein. The table lists 50,000 to 65,000 distinct CDR3 sequences, approximately 3.8% of them singletons. Study results and caveats: The expanded clones of different subjects shared no CDR3 amino acid sequences (suggesting private repertoires in all groups). Repertoires from 18 of 34 multiple sclerosis patients grouped phylogenetically into a related-CDR3 cluster, suggesting a possible signature.

The unsorted libraries originated from 2 million PBMCs that had been stored at -80 C. This receptor was obtained from a young man with multiple sclerosis. The chain links TRBV15 to TRBJ2-6; D gene unclear. The material sequenced was PBMCs. The CDR3 spells CATSSGSHSGANVLTF. CDR3 bases: TGTGCCACCAGCAGTGGCAGTCACTCTGGGGCCAACGTCCTGACTTTC.